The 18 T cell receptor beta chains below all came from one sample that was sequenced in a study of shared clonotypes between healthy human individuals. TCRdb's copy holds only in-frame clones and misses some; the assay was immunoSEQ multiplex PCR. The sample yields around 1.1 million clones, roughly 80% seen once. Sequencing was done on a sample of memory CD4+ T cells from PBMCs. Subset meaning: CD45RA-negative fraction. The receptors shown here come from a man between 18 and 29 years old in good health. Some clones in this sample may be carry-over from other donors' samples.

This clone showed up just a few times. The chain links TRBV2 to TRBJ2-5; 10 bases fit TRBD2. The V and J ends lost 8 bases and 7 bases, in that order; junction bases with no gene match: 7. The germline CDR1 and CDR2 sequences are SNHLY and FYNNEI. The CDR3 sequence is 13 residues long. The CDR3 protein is CASRASGSRTQYF. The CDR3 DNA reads TGTGCCAGCCGGGCTAGCGGGAGTAGGACCCAGTACTTC.

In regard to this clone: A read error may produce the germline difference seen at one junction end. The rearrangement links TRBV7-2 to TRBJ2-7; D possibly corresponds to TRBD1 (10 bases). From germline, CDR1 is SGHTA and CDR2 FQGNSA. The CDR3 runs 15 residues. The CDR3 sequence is CASSLAGQGWYEQYF. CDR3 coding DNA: TGTGCCAGCAGCCTAGCGGGACAGGGGTGGTACGAGCAGTACTTC.

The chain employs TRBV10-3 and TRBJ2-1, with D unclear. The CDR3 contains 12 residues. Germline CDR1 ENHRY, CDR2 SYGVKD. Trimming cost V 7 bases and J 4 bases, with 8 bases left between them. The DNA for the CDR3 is TGTGCCATCAAGGGCGATTACAATGAGCAGTTCTTC. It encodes CAIKGDYNEQFF.

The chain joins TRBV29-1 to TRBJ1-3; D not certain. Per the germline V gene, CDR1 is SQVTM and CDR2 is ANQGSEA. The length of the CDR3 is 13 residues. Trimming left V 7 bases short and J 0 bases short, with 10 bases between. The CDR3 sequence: CSARHLSGNTIYF. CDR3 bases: TGCAGCGCAAGACATCTCTCTGGAAACACCATATATTTT.

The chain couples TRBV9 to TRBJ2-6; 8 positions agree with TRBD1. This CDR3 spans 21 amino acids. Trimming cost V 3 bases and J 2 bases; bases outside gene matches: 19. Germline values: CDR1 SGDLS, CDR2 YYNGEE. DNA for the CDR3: TGTGCCAGCAGCGGTAGAATTCTGGACAGGGCAACAGGCACTGGGGCCAACGTCCTGACTTTC. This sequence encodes CASSGRILDRATGTGANVLTF.

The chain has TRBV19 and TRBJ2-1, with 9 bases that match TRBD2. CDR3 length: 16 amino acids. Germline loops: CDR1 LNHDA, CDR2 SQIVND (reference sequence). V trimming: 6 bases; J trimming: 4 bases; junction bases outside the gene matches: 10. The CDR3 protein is CASRLSGTSPYNEQFF. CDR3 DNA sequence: TGTGCCAGTAGGCTGTCGGGGACTAGCCCTTACAATGAGCAGTTCTTC.

This chain's CDR3 is CASTGNTEAFF. CDR3 DNA: TGTGCCAGCACGGGGAACACTGAAGCTTTCTTT. The chain recombines TRBV6-6 with TRBJ1-1; D is unresolved. V lost 7 bases, J lost 1 base, and 4 bases lay in between. CDR1 and CDR2 from the germline V gene are MNHNY and SVGAGI (reference sequence). The length of the CDR3 is 11 residues.

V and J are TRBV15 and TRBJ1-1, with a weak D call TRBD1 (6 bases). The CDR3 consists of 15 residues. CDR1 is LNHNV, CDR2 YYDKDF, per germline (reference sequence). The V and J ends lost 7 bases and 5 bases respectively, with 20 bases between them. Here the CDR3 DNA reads TGTGCCACCAACGGCCGGGACACGCGCGGGACTGAAGCTTTCTTT. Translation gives CATNGRDTRGTEAFF.

CDR3 in DNA: TGTGCCAGCAGCTTAGCCGATTCTAGCGGGAGACGCGCCTACGAGCAGTACTTC. The encoded protein is CASSLADSSGRRAYEQYF. The chain carries TRBV7-9 and TRBJ2-7; 10 nucleotides align to TRBD2. Germline values: CDR1 SEHNR, CDR2 FQNEAQ (reference sequence). CDR3 length: 18 residues. V was pared by 0 bases and J by 2 bases, with 10 bases of the junction left unmatched.

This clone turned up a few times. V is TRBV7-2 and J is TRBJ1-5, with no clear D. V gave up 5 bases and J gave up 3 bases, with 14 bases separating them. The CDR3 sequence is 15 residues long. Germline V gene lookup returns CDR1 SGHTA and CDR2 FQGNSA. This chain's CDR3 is CASSPVSGTNQPQHF. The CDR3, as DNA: TGTGCCAGCAGCCCCGTAAGTGGTACCAATCAGCCCCAGCATTTT.

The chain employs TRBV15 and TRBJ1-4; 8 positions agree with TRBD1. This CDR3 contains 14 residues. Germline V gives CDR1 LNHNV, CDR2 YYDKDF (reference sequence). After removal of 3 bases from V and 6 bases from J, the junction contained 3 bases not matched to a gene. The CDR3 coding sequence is TGTGCCACCAGCAGGGGACAGGATCATGAAAAACTGTTTTTT. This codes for CATSRGQDHEKLFF. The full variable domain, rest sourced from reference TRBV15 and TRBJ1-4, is DAMVIQNPRYQVTQFGKPVTLSCSQTLNHNVMYWYQQKSSQAPKLLFHYYDKDFNNEADTPDNFQSRRPNTSFCFLDIRSPGLGDTAMYLCATSRGQDHEKLFFGSGTQLSVL.

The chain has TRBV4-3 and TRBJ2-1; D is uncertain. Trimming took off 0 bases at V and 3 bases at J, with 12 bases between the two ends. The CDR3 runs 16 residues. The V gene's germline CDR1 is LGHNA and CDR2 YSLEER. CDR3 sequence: CASSQDLSNGYNEQFF. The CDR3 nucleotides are TGCGCCAGCAGCCAAGATTTAAGTAACGGCTACAATGAGCAGTTCTTC.

The CDR3 spells CASAPTWSTDTQYF. As DNA, the CDR3 is TGTGCCAGCGCCCCCACATGGAGCACAGATACGCAGTATTTT. This sequence joins TRBV28 and TRBJ2-3; D is unclear. The CDR3 is made up of 14 amino acids. Trimming stripped 8 bases from V and 0 bases from J, with 12 bases between. Germline loops: CDR1 MDHEN, CDR2 SYDVKM.

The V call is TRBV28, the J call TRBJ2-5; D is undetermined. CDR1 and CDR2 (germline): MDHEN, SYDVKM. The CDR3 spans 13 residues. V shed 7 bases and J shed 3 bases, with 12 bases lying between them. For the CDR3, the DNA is TGTGCCAGCATGGGGTTTGTGAAAGAGACCCAGTACTTC. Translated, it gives CASMGFVKETQYF. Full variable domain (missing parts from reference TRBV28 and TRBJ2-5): DVKVTQSSRYLVKRTGEKVFLECVQDMDHENMFWYRQDPGLGLRLIYFSYDVKMKEKGDIPEGYSVSREKKERFSLILESASTNQTSMYLCASMGFVKETQYFGPGTRLLVL.

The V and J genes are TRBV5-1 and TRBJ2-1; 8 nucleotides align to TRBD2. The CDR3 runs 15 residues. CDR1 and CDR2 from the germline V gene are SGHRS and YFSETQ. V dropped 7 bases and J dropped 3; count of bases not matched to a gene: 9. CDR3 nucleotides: TGCGCCAGCGCCCCAGCGGGAGACAACTACAATGAGCAGTTCTTC. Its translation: CASAPAGDNYNEQFF.

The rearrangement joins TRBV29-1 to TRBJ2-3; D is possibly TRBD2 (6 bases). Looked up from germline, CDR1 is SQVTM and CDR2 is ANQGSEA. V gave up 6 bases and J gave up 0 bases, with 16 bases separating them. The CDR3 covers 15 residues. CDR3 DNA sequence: TGCAGCGTACCCCTGGGGCGGGGTAGCACAGATACGCAGTATTTT. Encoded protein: CSVPLGRGSTDTQYF.

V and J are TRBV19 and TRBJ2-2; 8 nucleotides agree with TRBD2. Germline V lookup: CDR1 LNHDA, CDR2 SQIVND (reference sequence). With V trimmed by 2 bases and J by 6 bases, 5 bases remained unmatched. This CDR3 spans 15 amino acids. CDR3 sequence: CASSIRGGRAGELFF. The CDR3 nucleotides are TGTGCCAGTAGTATACGCGGGGGGAGGGCCGGGGAGCTGTTTTTT.

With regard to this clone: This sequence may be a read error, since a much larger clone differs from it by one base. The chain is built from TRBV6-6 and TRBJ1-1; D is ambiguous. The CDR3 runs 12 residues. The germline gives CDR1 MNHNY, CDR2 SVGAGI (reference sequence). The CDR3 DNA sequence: TGTGCCAGCAGTTACCCAGAACTGCTCCACCTCTTT. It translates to CASSYPELLHLF.